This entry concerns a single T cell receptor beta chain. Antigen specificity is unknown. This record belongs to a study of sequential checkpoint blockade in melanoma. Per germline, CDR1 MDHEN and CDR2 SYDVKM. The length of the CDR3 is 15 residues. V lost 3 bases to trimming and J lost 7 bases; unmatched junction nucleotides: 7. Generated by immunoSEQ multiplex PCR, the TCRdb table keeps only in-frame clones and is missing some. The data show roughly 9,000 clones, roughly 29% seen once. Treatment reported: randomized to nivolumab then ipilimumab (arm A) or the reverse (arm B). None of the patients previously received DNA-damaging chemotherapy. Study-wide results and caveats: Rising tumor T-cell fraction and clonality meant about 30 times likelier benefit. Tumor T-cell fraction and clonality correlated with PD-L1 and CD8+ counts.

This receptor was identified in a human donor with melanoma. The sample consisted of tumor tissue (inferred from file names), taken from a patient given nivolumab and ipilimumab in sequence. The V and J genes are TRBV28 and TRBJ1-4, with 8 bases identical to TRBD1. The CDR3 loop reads CASSFGRGQGEKLFF. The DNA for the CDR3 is TGTGCCAGCAGTTTCGGCAGGGGGCAGGGTGAAAAACTGTTTTTT.